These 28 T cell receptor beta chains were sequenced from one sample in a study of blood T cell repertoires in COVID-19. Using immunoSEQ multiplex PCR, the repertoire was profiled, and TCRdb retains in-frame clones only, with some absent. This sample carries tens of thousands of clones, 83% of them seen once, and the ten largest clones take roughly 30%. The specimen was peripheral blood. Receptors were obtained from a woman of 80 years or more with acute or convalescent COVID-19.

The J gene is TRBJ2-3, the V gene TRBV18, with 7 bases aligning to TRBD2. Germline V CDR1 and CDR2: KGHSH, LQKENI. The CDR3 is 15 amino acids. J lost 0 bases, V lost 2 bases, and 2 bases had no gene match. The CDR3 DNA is TGTGCCAGCTCACCAGCGGGAGCAAGCACAGATACGCAGTATTTT. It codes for CASSPAGASTDTQYF.

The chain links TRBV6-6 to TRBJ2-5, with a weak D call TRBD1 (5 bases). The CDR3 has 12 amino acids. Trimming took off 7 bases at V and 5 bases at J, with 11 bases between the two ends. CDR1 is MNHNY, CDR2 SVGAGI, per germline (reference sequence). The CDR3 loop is CASTKGSETQYF. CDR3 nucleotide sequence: TGTGCCAGCACCAAGGGGTCGGAGACCCAGTACTTC.

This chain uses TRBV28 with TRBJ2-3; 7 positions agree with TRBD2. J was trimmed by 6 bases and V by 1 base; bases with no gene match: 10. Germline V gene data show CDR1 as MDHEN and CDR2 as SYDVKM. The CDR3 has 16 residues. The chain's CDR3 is CASSLSSGVSRDTQYF. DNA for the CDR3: TGTGCCAGCAGTTTATCCAGCGGGGTTTCGAGGGATACGCAGTATTTT.

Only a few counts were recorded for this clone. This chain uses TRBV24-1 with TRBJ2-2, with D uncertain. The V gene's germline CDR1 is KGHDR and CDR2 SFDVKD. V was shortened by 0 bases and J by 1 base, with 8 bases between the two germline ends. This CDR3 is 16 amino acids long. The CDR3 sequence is CATSDLGGENTGELFF. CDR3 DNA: TGTGCCACCAGTGATTTGGGCGGAGAGAACACCGGGGAGCTGTTTTTT.

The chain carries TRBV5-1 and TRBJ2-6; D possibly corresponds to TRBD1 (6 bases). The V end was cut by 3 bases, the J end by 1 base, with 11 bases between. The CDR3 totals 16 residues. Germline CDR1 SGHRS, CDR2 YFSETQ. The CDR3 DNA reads TGCGCCAGCAGCTCCGCAGGGGAATCTGGGGCCAACGTCCTGACTTTC. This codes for CASSSAGESGANVLTF.

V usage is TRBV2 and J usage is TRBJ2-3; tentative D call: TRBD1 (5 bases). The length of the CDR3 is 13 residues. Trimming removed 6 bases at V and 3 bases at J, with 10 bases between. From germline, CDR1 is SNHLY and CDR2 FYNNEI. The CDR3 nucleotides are TGTGCCAGCAGACCACAGGTGACAGATACGCAGTATTTT. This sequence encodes CASRPQVTDTQYF.

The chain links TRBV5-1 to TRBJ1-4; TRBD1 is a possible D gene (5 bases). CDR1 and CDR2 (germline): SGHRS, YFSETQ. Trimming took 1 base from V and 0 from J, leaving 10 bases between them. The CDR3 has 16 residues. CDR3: CASSLQGGATNEKLFF. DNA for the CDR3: TGCGCCAGCAGCTTGCAGGGAGGGGCAACTAATGAAAAACTGTTTTTT. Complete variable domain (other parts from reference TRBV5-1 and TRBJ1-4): KAGVTQTPRYLIKTRGQQVTLSCSPISGHRSVSWYQQTPGQGLQFLFEYFSETQRNKGNFPGRFSGRQFSNSRSEMNVSTLELGDSALYLCASSLQGGATNEKLFFGSGTQLSVL.

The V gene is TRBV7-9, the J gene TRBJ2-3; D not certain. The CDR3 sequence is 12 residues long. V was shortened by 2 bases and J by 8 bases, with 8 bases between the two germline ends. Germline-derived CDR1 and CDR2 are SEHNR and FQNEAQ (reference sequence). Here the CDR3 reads CASSLSEPTQYF. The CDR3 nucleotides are TGTGCCAGCAGCTTAAGCGAACCTACGCAGTATTTT.

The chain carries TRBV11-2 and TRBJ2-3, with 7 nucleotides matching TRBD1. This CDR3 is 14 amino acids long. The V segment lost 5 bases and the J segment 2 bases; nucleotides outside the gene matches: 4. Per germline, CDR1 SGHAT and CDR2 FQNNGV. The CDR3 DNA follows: TGTGCCAGCAGCCTCGGGACAGCCACAGATACGCAGTATTTT. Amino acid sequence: CASSLGTATDTQYF. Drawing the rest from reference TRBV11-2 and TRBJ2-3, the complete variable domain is EAGVAQSPRYKIIEKRQSVAFWCNPISGHATLYWYQQILGQGPKLLIQFQNNGVVDDSQLPKDRFSAERLKGVDSTLKIQPAKLEDSAVYLCASSLGTATDTQYFGPGTRLTVL.

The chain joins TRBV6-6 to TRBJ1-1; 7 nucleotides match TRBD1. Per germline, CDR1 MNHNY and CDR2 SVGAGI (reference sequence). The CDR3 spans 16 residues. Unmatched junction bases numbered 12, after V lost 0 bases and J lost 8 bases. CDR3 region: CASSYSGGRGSWEAFF. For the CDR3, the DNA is TGTGCCAGCAGTTACTCGGGGGGCAGGGGGAGTTGGGAAGCTTTCTTT.

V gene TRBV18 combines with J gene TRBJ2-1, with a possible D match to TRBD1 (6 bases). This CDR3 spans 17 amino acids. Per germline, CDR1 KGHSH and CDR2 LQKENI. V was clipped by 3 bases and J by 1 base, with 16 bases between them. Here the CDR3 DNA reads TGTGCCAGCTCACCCAATGCCGGCACAGGGTCCTACAATGAGCAGTTCTTC. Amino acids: CASSPNAGTGSYNEQFF.

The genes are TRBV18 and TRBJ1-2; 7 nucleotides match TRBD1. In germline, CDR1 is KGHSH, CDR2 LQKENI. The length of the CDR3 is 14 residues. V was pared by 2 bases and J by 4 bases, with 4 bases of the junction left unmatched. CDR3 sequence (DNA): TGTGCCAGCTCACCAAGGACAGGCGGCTATGGCTACACCTTC. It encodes CASSPRTGGYGYTF.

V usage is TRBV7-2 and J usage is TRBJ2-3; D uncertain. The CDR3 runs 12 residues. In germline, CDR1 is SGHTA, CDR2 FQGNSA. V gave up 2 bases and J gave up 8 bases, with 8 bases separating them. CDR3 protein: CASSLSGPTQYF. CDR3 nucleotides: TGTGCCAGCAGCTTATCGGGTCCTACGCAGTATTTT. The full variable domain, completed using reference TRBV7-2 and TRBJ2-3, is GAGVSQSPSNKVTEKGKDVELRCDPISGHTALYWYRQSLGQGLEFLIYFQGNSAPDKSGLPSDRFSAERTGGSVSTLTIQRTQQEDSAVYLCASSLSGPTQYFGPGTRLTVL.

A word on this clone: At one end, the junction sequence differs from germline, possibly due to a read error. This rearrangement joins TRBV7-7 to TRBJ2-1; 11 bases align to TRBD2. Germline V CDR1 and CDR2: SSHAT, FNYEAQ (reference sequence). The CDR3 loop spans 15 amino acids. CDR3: CASSLGTSGSNEQFF. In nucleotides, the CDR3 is TGTGCTAGCAGCTTAGGGACTAGCGGATCCAATGAGCAGTTCTTC.

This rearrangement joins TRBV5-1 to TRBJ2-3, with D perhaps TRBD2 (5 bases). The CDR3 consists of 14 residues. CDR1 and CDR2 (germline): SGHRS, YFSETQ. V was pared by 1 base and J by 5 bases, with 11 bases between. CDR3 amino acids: CASSLSGPVDTQYF. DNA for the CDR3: TGCGCCAGCAGCTTGAGCGGCCCGGTAGATACGCAGTATTTT.

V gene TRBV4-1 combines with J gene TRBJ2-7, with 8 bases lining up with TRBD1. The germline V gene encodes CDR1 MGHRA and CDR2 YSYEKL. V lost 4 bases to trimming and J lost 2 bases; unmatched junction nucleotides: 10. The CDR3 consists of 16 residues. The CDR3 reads CASSRQGQDPTYEQYF. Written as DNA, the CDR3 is TGCGCCAGCAGCCGGCAGGGACAGGACCCAACCTACGAGCAGTACTTC.

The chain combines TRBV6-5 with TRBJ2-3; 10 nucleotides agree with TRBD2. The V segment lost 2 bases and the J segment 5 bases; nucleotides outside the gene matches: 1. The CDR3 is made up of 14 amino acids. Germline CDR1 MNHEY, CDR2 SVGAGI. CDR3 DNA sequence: TGTGCCAGCAGTTACGGACTAGCGGTAGATACGCAGTATTTT. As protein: CASSYGLAVDTQYF.

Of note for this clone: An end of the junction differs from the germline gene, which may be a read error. CDR3 loop: CASSPSGQEEQYF. CDR3 DNA: TGTGCTAGCAGCCCATCGGGACAGGAAGAGCAGTACTTC. V is TRBV7-7 and J is TRBJ2-7; TRBD1 matches 8 bases. CDR1 and CDR2 from the germline V gene are SSHAT and FNYEAQ (reference sequence). This CDR3 is 13 amino acids long. Supplemented by reference TRBV7-7 and TRBJ2-7, the full variable domain reads GAGVSQSPRYKVTKRGQDVTLRCDPISSHATLYWYQQALGQGPEFLTYFNYEAQPDKSGLPSDRFSAERPEGSISTLTIQRTEQRDSAMYRCASSPSGQEEQYFGPGTRLTVT.

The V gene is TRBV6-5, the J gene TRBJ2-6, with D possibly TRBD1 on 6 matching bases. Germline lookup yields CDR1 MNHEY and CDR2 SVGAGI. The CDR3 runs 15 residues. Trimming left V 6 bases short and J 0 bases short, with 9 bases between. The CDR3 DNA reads TGTGCCAGCAGAACAGGGAGCTCTGGGGCCAACGTCCTGACTTTC. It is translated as CASRTGSSGANVLTF.

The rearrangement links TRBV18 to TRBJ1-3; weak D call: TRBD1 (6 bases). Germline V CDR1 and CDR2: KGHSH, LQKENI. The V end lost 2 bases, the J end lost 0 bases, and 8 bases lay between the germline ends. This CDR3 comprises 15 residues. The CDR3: CASSPEGVSGNTIYF. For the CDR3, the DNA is TGTGCCAGCTCACCAGAGGGGGTCTCTGGAAACACCATATATTTT.

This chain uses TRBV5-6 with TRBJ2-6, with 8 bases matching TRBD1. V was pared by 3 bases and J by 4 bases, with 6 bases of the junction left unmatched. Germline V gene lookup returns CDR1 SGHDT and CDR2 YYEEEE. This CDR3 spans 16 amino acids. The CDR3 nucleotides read TGTGCCAGCAGCTCCTTCAGGGGGCGAGGGGCCAACGTCCTGACTTTC. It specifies CASSSFRGRGANVLTF.

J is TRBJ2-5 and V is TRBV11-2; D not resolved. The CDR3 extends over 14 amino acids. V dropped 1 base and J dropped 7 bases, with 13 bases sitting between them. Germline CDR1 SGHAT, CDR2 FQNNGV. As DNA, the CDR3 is TGTGCCAGCAGCTTAGTGACATCTCCAGGGACCCAGTACTTC. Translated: CASSLVTSPGTQYF.

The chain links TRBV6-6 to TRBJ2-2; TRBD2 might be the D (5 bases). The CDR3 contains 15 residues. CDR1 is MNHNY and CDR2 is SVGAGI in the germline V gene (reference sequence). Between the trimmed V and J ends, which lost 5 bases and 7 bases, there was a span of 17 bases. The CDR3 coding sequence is TGTGCCAGCAGTACTAACCCGATCACTAGCGGGGAGCTGTTTTTT. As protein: CASSTNPITSGELFF.

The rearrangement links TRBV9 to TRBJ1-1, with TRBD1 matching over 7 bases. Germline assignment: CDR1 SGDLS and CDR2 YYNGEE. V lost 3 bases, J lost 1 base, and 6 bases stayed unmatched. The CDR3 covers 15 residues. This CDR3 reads CASSEEGAPNTEAFF. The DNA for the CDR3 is TGTGCCAGCAGCGAAGAGGGGGCACCGAACACTGAAGCTTTCTTT.

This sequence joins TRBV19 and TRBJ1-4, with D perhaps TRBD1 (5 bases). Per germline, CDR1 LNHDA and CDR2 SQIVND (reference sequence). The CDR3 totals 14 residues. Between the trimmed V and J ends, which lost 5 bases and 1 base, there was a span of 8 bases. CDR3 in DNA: TGTGCCAGTAGTGGCCAGGGAACTAATGAAAAACTGTTTTTT. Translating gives CASSGQGTNEKLFF.

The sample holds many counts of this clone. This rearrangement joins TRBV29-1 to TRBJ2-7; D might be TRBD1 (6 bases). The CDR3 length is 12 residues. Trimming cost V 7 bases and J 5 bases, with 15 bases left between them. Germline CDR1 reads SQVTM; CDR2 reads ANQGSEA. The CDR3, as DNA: TGCAGCGGGGTACAGGGATCCGACGAGCAGTACTTC. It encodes CSGVQGSDEQYF.

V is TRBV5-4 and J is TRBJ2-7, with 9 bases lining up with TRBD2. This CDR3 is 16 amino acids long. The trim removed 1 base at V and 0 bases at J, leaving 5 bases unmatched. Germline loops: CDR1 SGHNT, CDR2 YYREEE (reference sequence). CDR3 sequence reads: CASSLLAGSSSYEQYF. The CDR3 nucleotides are TGTGCCAGCAGCTTGCTAGCGGGGTCGAGCTCCTACGAGCAGTACTTC.

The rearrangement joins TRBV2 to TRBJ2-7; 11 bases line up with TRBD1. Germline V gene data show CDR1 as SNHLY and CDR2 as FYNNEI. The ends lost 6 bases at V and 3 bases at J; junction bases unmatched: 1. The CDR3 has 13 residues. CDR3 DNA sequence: TGTGCCAGCAGGGGGACAGGGGGCTACGAGCAGTACTTC. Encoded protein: CASRGTGGYEQYF.